A selection of T cell receptor beta chains follows, all from one sample in a study of blood T cell repertoires in COVID-19. The method was immunoSEQ multiplex PCR; TCRdb's version includes in-frame clones alone and lacks a portion of them. Among around 140,000 clones listed, approximately 88% were seen once. Material: peripheral blood. The receptor source for this set is a man aged 55-75 years with active or convalescent COVID-19. The CDR3 runs from the conserved cysteine through the conserved F or W. The D gene is left open where the match is weak. Only some rows state a clone size, as once, few, many or a class for expanded clones.

>once|TRBJ2-1|TRBV5-4|TRBD2
CASSLSGGPEFF
TGTGCCAGCAGCTTGTCGGGAGGGCCGGAGTTCTTC
>few|TRBJ2-3|TRBV9|TRBD1
CASSETGGIGTDTQYF
TGTGCCAGCAGCGAAACAGGGGGCATAGGCACAGATACGCAGTATTTT
>.|TRBJ2-5|TRBV5-1|.
CASSLKQGQETQYF
TGCGCCAGCAGCTTGAAACAGGGACAAGAGACCCAGTACTTC
>.|TRBJ2-2|TRBV28|.
CASSLGRVATGELFF
TGTGCCAGCAGTTTGGGCAGGGTTGCCACCGGGGAGCTGTTTTTT
>.|TRBJ2-7|TRBV5-1|TRBD1
CASSSDRVGEQYF
TGCGCCAGCAGCTCGGACAGGGTGGGCGAGCAGTACTTC
>.|TRBJ2-2|TRBV27|.
CASSSRGAPSVVELFF
TGTGCCAGCAGTTCAAGGGGCGCCCCGTCGGTTGTGGAGCTGTTTTTT
>.|TRBJ2-5|TRBV15|TRBD2
CATSLLAGGHLTQETQYF
TGTGCCACCAGCCTCTTAGCGGGAGGGCACTTAACGCAAGAGACCCAGTACTTC
>.|TRBJ1-1|TRBV19|TRBD1
CASSDRGRVPEAFF
TGTGCCAGTAGTGACAGGGGTAGGGTACCTGAAGCTTTCTTT
>.|TRBJ2-5|TRBV28|TRBD2
CASSLPAGGVPETQYF
TGTGCCAGCAGTTTACCGGCGGGAGGGGTTCCAGAGACCCAGTACTTC
>.|TRBJ1-1|TRBV18|TRBD1
CASSRDRGGAEAFF
TGTGCCAGCTCAAGGGACAGGGGAGGCGCTGAAGCTTTCTTT
>once|TRBJ2-7|TRBV3-1/TRBV3-2|.
CASSQTGPYEQYF
TGTGCCAGCAGCCAAACGGGTCCCTACGAGCAGTACTTC
>.|TRBJ1-1|TRBV24-1|TRBD1
CATRGQGYTEAFF
TGTGCCACCAGGGGACAGGGGTACACTGAAGCTTTCTTT
>.|TRBJ1-4|TRBV6-5|.
CASRAGIAAEKLFF
TGTGCCAGCAGGGCGGGGATTGCGGCTGAAAAACTGTTTTTT
>.|TRBJ1-1|TRBV6-2/TRBV6-3|TRBD1
CASSPGTGMNTEAFF
TGTGCCAGCAGTCCCGGGACAGGTATGAACACTGAAGCTTTCTTT
>.|TRBJ1-1|TRBV15|TRBD1
CATSRRTGGWTEAFF
TGTGCCACCAGCCGTCGGACAGGGGGGTGGACTGAAGCTTTCTTT
>.|TRBJ2-3|TRBV10-3|.
CAISDLGGKSPDTQYF
TGTGCCATCAGTGATCTCGGCGGGAAATCGCCAGATACGCAGTATTTT
>few|TRBJ1-5|TRBV9|TRBD1
CASSFRDSLNQPQHF
TGTGCCAGCAGCTTCCGGGACAGTCTCAATCAGCCCCAGCATTTT
>.|TRBJ1-2|TRBV5-1|.
CASSLGQGTYGYTF
TGCGCCAGCAGCTTGGGGCAGGGGACCTATGGCTACACCTTC
>.|TRBJ2-7|TRBV6-5|.
CASSPLRGSVYEQYF
TGTGCCAGCAGTCCCCTTCGCGGTAGCGTCTACGAGCAGTACTTC
>few|TRBJ2-1|TRBV9|TRBD2
CASSPLSSGRASHEQFF
TGTGCCAGCAGCCCCCTTTCTAGCGGGAGGGCCTCGCATGAGCAGTTCTTC
>.|TRBJ2-6|TRBV25-1|TRBD1
CASSEWGQVPGANVLTF
TGTGCCAGCAGTGAGTGGGGACAGGTACCTGGGGCCAACGTCCTGACTTTC
>.|TRBJ2-2|TRBV6-5|.
CASSTRPANTGELFF
TGTGCCAGCAGCACACGTCCTGCGAACACCGGGGAGCTGTTTTTT
>.|TRBJ2-7|TRBV6-5|TRBD1
CASSFDRVKGYEQYF
TGTGCCAGCAGCTTCGACAGGGTAAAGGGCTACGAGCAGTACTTC
>.|TRBJ1-2|TRBV5-4|.
CASSLGGREDGYTF
TGTGCCAGCAGCTTGGGGGGCAGGGAGGATGGCTACACCTTC
>.|TRBJ2-3|TRBV10-3|TRBD2
CAISVTSGRAPDTQYF
TGTGCCATCAGTGTCACTAGCGGGAGGGCCCCAGATACGCAGTATTTT
>.|TRBJ1-2|TRBV4-1|.
CASSQERGGYGYTF
TGCGCCAGCAGCCAAGAGAGGGGAGGCTATGGCTACACCTTC
>.|TRBJ1-4|TRBV2|.
CASSEARGRNEKLFF
TGTGCCAGCAGTGAAGCGCGAGGTCGTAATGAAAAACTGTTTTTT
>once|TRBJ2-1|TRBV28|.
CASSLDTYNEQFF
TGTGCCAGCAGCCTCGACACGTACAATGAGCAGTTCTTC
>.|TRBJ1-2|TRBV4-3|.
CASSQKARQYGYTF
TGCGCCAGCAGCCAAAAAGCGAGACAGTATGGCTACACCTTC
>.|TRBJ2-7|TRBV28|TRBD1
CASSLNRGLAKQYF
TGTGCCAGCAGTTTAAACAGGGGGCTGGCTAAGCAGTACTTC
>.|TRBJ1-1|TRBV13|TRBD1
CASSLRQGITEAFF
TGTGCCAGCAGCCTAAGACAGGGGATCACTGAAGCTTTCTTT
>.|TRBJ1-1|TRBV6-2/TRBV6-3|.
CASSLTELNTEAFF
TGTGCCAGCAGTCTGACAGAACTGAACACTGAAGCTTTCTTT
>.|TRBJ2-7|TRBV27|TRBD1
CASSLLGQGAYEQYF
TGTGCCAGCAGTTTATTGGGGCAGGGGGCCTACGAGCAGTACTTC
>.|TRBJ2-5|TRBV4-1|TRBD2
CASSQDMGRAKRQYF
TGCGCCAGCAGCCAAGATATGGGGAGGGCTAAGAGACAGTACTTC
>.|TRBJ2-7|TRBV5-1|.
CASSPPSPNYEQYF
TGCGCCAGCAGCCCCCCATCCCCCAACTACGAGCAGTACTTC
>.|TRBJ2-3|TRBV25-1|TRBD2
CASSPGLAESTDTQYF
TGTGCCAGCAGCCCAGGACTAGCGGAGAGCACAGATACGCAGTATTTT
>.|TRBJ2-7|TRBV13|.
CASSLGTAVGEQYF
TGTGCCAGCAGCTTAGGGACAGCTGTGGGGGAGCAGTACTTC
>.|TRBJ1-2|TRBV24-1|TRBD1
CATSDPGTELNYGYTF
TGTGCCACCAGTGACCCCGGGACAGAGCTTAACTATGGCTACACCTTC
>.|TRBJ1-4|TRBV16|.
CASSQWEARKLFF
TGTGCCAGCAGCCAATGGGAGGCAAGAAAACTGTTTTTT
>.|TRBJ2-7|TRBV28|.
CASSSSPGDEQYF
TGTGCCAGCAGTTCCTCGCCGGGGGACGAGCAGTACTTC
>.|TRBJ2-5|TRBV19|.
CASSPPTGSRTQYF
TGTGCCAGTAGTCCTCCGACAGGTTCACGGACCCAGTACTTC
>.|TRBJ2-2|TRBV19|TRBD1
CASGRTGGFGELFF
TGTGCCAGCGGCCGGACAGGGGGCTTCGGGGAGCTGTTTTTT
>few|TRBJ2-1|TRBV7-3|TRBD2
CASSPGTREQFF
TGTGCCAGCAGCCCGGGGACTAGAGAGCAGTTCTTC
>.|TRBJ2-3|TRBV28|.
CASSSLGRVNTDTQYF
TGTGCCAGCAGTTCCCTCGGGCGGGTGAACACAGATACGCAGTATTTT
>.|TRBJ2-7|TRBV6-2/TRBV6-3|.
CASSYSTGRVYEQYF
TGTGCCAGCAGTTACAGTACGGGCAGGGTCTACGAGCAGTACTTC
>.|TRBJ2-1|TRBV5-5|TRBD1
CASSLKGQGSSYNEQFF
TGTGCCAGCAGCTTGAAGGGACAGGGGAGCTCCTACAATGAGCAGTTCTTC
>.|TRBJ2-7|TRBV3-1/TRBV3-2|TRBD2
CASSQGEGEQYF
TGTGCCAGCAGCCAAGGGGAGGGCGAGCAGTACTTC
>.|TRBJ2-7|TRBV6-5|TRBD1
CAVGQGAYEQYF
TGTGCCGTCGGACAGGGGGCCTACGAGCAGTACTTC
>.|TRBJ2-1|TRBV7-3|TRBD1
CASATDRGSRQFF
TGTGCCAGCGCCACGGACAGGGGGTCTAGGCAGTTCTTC
>.|TRBJ1-5|TRBV6-6|.
CASSYRDLGNQPQHF
TGTGCCAGCAGTTACCGAGACTTGGGCAATCAGCCCCAGCATTTT
>.|TRBJ2-7|TRBV10-3|TRBD1
CAISEPGTAAYEQYF
TGTGCCATCAGTGAGCCCGGGACAGCCGCCTACGAGCAGTACTTC
>.|TRBJ2-5|TRBV19|.
CASSIYGETQYF
TGTGCCAGTAGTATATACGGGGAGACCCAGTACTTC
>few|TRBJ1-2|TRBV9|TRBD1
CASSHSLPGDSYGYTF
TGTGCCAGCAGCCACTCCTTACCGGGGGACAGCTATGGCTACACCTTC
>.|TRBJ2-7|TRBV4-2|TRBD2
CASSQAASGSESHEQYF
TGTGCCAGCAGCCAAGCGGCTAGCGGAAGCGAATCCCACGAGCAGTACTTC